The clone carrying this T cell receptor (beta chain) was seen more than once but under ten times. The sample comes from a study of blood T cell repertoires in COVID-19. The overall study: Specimens from acute and convalescent COVID-19 originated in the United States, Italy and Spain. The cDNA or gDNA used as material had been derived from T cells, B-cell-depleted T cells, or PBMCs.

Original processing notes: Reference gene primer amplification gave estimated nucleated cell counts. Method: immunoSEQ multiplex PCR; TCRdb's copy keeps in-frame clones and lacks some. Clone size and V and J calls were adopted from that table, with D and trimming inferred from the DNA. The repertoire holds 100,000 or so clones, with less than 85% as singletons. Sequencing was done on a sample of peripheral blood. The TCR originated in a woman aged 60-75 years with acute or convalescent COVID-19.

The CDR3 DNA follows: TGTGCCAGCAGCACGAGGACGGGGAACAGTAATTCACCCCTCCACTTT. Protein sequence: CASSTRTGNSNSPLHF. This sequence joins TRBV7-8 and TRBJ1-6; no clear D. The V end lost 5 bases, the J end lost 6 bases, and 17 bases lay between the germline ends. The CDR3 has 16 amino acids. Germline V gene data show CDR1 as SGHVS and CDR2 as FQNEAQ.